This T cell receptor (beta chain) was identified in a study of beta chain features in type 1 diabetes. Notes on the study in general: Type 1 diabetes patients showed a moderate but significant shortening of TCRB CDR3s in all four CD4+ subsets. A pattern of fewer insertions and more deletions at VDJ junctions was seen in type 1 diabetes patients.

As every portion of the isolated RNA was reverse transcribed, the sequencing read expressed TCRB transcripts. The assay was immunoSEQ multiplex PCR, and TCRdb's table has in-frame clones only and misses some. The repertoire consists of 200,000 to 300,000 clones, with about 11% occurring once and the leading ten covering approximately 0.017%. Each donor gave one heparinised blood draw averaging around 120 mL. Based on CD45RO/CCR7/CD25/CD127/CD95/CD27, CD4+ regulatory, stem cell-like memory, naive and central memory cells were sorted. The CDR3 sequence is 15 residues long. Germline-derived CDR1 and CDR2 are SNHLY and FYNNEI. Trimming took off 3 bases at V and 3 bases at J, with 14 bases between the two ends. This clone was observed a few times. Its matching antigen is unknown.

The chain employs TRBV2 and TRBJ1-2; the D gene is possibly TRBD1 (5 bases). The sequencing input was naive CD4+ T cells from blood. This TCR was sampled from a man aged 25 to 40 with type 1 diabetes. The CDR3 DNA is TGTGCCAGCAGTGATGGGCAGGGCAGGGACTATGGCTACACCTTC. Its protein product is CASSDGQGRDYGYTF. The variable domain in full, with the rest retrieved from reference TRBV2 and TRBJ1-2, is EPEVTQTPSHQVTQMGQEVILRCVPISNHLYFYWYRQILGQKVEFLVSFYNNEISEKSEIFDDQFSVERPDGSNFTLKIRSTKLEDSAMYFCASSDGQGRDYGYTFGSGTRLTVV.